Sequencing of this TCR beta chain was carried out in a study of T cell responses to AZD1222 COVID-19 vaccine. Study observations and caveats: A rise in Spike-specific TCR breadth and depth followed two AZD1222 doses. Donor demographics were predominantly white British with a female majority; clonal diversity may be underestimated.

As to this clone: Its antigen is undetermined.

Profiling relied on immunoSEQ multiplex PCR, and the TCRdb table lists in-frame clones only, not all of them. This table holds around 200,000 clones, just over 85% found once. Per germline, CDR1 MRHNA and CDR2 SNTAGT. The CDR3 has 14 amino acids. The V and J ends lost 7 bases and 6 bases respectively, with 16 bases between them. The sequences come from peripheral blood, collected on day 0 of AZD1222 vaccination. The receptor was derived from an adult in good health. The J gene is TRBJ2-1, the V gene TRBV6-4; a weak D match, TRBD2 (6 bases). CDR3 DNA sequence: TGTGCCAGCACCAGGGACTTCTTATCCAATGAGCAGTTCTTC. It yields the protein CASTRDFLSNEQFF.